This entry features one TCR beta chain sequence. Its specificity is unknown. Gene names refer to mouse genes. The observed sequence ends 4 residues before the CDR3 terminus, with the missing tail filled in from the germline J gene. The sorting of pooled cutaneous lymph node cells relied on CD4, CD8alpha, NKG2D, NKG2ACE and other markers. This sample is part of a study of CD8+ T cells in alopecia areata. Across the whole study: Skin-grafted roughly 7-10-week-old female C3H/HeJ mice received tissue from roughly 6-12-month-old C3H/HeJ donors with spontaneous alopecia.

Findings and limits, study-wide: Although TCR sharing was seen in mice, sharing across patients was less clear, possibly for HLA-related reasons.

Sequencing relied on a cDNA template that was reverse transcribed from extracted RNA. Sequencing used immunoSEQ multiplex PCR; TCRdb keeps in-frame clones, though not all of them. The sample has under 350,000 clones, none seen only once. Germline V gene lookup returns CDR1 FNHDT and CDR2 SITEND (reference sequence). V gave up 1 base and J gave up 3 bases, with 5 bases separating them. This CDR3 comprises 13 residues. The sequence was obtained from a C3H/HeJ mouse with alopecia areata. MHC haplotype here: H2-k. The V gene is TRBV19, the J gene TRBJ2-1; D uncertain. The sequenced sample was CD4+ T cells sorted from a lymph node. This chain's CDR3 is CASSILVYAEQFF. Incomplete CDR3 DNA: TGTGCCAGCAGTATACTGGTCTATGCT.